These T cell receptor beta chains were read from a single sample in a study of blood T cell repertoires in COVID-19. Sequencing used immunoSEQ multiplex PCR; TCRdb keeps in-frame clones, though not all of them. Here the sample spans roughly 27,000 clones, approximately 90% being singletons. The sequencing input was peripheral blood. The receptors were gathered from a human donor in a cohort sampled during active COVID-19. The CDR3 runs from the conserved cysteine through the conserved F or W. Fields, in order: D gene, clone size, J gene, V gene, CDR3 protein, CDR3 DNA. The D gene is left open where the match is weak. Size is stated for part of the rows, as once, few or many counts, or as a class when the clone is expanded.

d_gene: .; abundance: .; j_gene: TRBJ1-2; v_gene: TRBV7-2; CDR3aa: CASSLSGRAYGYTF; CDR3nt: TGTGCCAGCAGCTTATCCGGGAGAGCCTATGGCTACACCTTC
d_gene: TRBD1; abundance: .; j_gene: TRBJ1-5; v_gene: TRBV7-9; CDR3aa: CASSLVPGQGKGQPQHF; CDR3nt: TGTGCCAGCAGCTTAGTCCCGGGACAGGGAAAGGGTCAGCCCCAGCATTTT
d_gene: .; abundance: .; j_gene: TRBJ1-6; v_gene: TRBV6-5; CDR3aa: CASSLENSPLHF; CDR3nt: TGTGCCAGCAGCCTGGAGAATTCACCCCTCCACTTT
d_gene: .; abundance: .; j_gene: TRBJ1-1; v_gene: TRBV19; CDR3aa: CASSTSLMTFF; CDR3nt: TGTGCCAGTAGTACGAGTTTAATGACTTTCTTT
d_gene: .; abundance: .; j_gene: TRBJ2-5; v_gene: TRBV28; CDR3aa: CASSLTGLETQYF; CDR3nt: TGTGCCAGCAGTTTGACCGGGTTGGAGACCCAGTACTTC
d_gene: .; abundance: .; j_gene: TRBJ2-3; v_gene: TRBV12-5; CDR3aa: CASAYTATTDTQYF; CDR3nt: TGTGCTAGTGCCTATACAGCCACCACAGATACGCAGTATTTT
d_gene: TRBD1; abundance: .; j_gene: TRBJ2-7; v_gene: TRBV5-4; CDR3aa: CASSVSTGGIYEQYF; CDR3nt: TGTGCCAGCAGCGTATCGACAGGGGGTATCTACGAGCAGTACTTC
d_gene: TRBD2; abundance: .; j_gene: TRBJ2-5; v_gene: TRBV19; CDR3aa: CATGGKETQYF; CDR3nt: TGTGCCACCGGGGGGAAAGAGACCCAGTACTTC
d_gene: .; abundance: once; j_gene: TRBJ1-5; v_gene: TRBV25-1; CDR3aa: CASSEFWGHQPQHF; CDR3nt: TGTGCCAGCAGTGAATTTTGGGGGCATCAGCCCCAGCATTTT
d_gene: .; abundance: .; j_gene: TRBJ1-5; v_gene: TRBV2; CDR3aa: CASSEGGMGGNQPQHF; CDR3nt: TGTGCCAGCAGTGAAGGGGGGATGGGAGGGAATCAGCCCCAGCATTTT
d_gene: .; abundance: .; j_gene: TRBJ1-1; v_gene: TRBV6-5; CDR3aa: CASREGGMNTEAFF; CDR3nt: TGTGCCAGCAGGGAGGGGGGGATGAACACTGAAGCTTTCTTT
d_gene: TRBD1; abundance: .; j_gene: TRBJ2-7; v_gene: TRBV24-1; CDR3aa: CATESDRDPYEQYF; CDR3nt: TGTGCCACCGAATCCGACAGGGACCCCTACGAGCAGTACTTC
d_gene: .; abundance: once; j_gene: TRBJ2-7; v_gene: TRBV11-2; CDR3aa: CASSTEGIYEQYF; CDR3nt: TGTGCCAGCAGCACTGAGGGTATCTACGAGCAGTACTTC
d_gene: .; abundance: .; j_gene: TRBJ1-1; v_gene: TRBV5-6; CDR3aa: CASSLWEGNTEAFF; CDR3nt: TGTGCCAGCAGCTTGTGGGAGGGGAACACTGAAGCTTTCTTT
d_gene: .; abundance: .; j_gene: TRBJ1-5; v_gene: TRBV28; CDR3aa: CASSYPRFRQSSSNQPQHF; CDR3nt: TGTGCCAGCAGTTACCCCCGCTTTAGACAGTCCAGTAGCAATCAGCCCCAGCATTTT
d_gene: TRBD1; abundance: .; j_gene: TRBJ1-1; v_gene: TRBV2; CDR3aa: CASSVDRVNTEAFF; CDR3nt: TGTGCCAGCAGTGTAGACAGGGTGAACACTGAAGCTTTCTTT
d_gene: TRBD2; abundance: .; j_gene: TRBJ2-2; v_gene: TRBV9; CDR3aa: CASSVTSGDNTGELFF; CDR3nt: TGTGCCAGCAGCGTAACTAGCGGGGACAACACCGGGGAGCTGTTTTTT
d_gene: .; abundance: .; j_gene: TRBJ1-1; v_gene: TRBV28; CDR3aa: CASSLRRNTEAFF; CDR3nt: TGTGCCAGCAGTTTACGGAGGAACACTGAAGCTTTCTTT
d_gene: TRBD2; abundance: few; j_gene: TRBJ2-1; v_gene: TRBV6-4; CDR3aa: CAAGRGGFDNEQFF; CDR3nt: TGTGCCGCGGGTCGGGGGGGTTTCGACAATGAGCAGTTCTTC
d_gene: .; abundance: .; j_gene: TRBJ1-1; v_gene: TRBV6-5; CDR3aa: CASSLQVDGGEAFF; CDR3nt: TGTGCCAGCAGTTTGCAAGTCGACGGGGGAGAAGCTTTCTTT
d_gene: .; abundance: .; j_gene: TRBJ1-2; v_gene: TRBV6-5; CDR3aa: CASSYTLAGSRYGYTF; CDR3nt: TGTGCCAGCAGTTACACCCTAGCGGGCAGCCGCTATGGCTACACCTTC
d_gene: TRBD1; abundance: once; j_gene: TRBJ1-6; v_gene: TRBV2; CDR3aa: CATKQGASSPLHF; CDR3nt: TGTGCCACCAAACAGGGGGCTAGTTCACCCCTCCACTTT
d_gene: .; abundance: .; j_gene: TRBJ1-5; v_gene: TRBV12-5; CDR3aa: CASGGDGGPQHF; CDR3nt: TGTGCTAGTGGTGGGGACGGGGGGCCCCAGCATTTT
d_gene: TRBD2; abundance: .; j_gene: TRBJ2-3; v_gene: TRBV10-3; CDR3aa: CAISESKRGGWLVTDTQYF; CDR3nt: TGTGCCATCAGTGAGTCGAAGCGGGGGGGCTGGTTAGTAACAGATACGCAGTATTTT
d_gene: TRBD2; abundance: .; j_gene: TRBJ2-3; v_gene: TRBV25-1; CDR3aa: CASSGRLAGGPSTDTQYF; CDR3nt: TGTGCCAGCAGTGGGCGACTAGCGGGGGGGCCTAGCACAGATACGCAGTATTTT
d_gene: TRBD1; abundance: once; j_gene: TRBJ1-2; v_gene: TRBV2; CDR3aa: CASRGGQGLNYGYTF; CDR3nt: TGTGCCAGCAGAGGGGGACAGGGCCTCAACTATGGCTACACCTTC
d_gene: TRBD1; abundance: .; j_gene: TRBJ1-5; v_gene: TRBV28; CDR3aa: CASRSGTVNQPQHF; CDR3nt: TGTGCCAGCAGGTCCGGGACAGTCAATCAGCCCCAGCATTTT
d_gene: TRBD2; abundance: few; j_gene: TRBJ2-5; v_gene: TRBV6-2/TRBV6-3; CDR3aa: CASSYSFPEINSGGLGETQYF; CDR3nt: TGTGCCAGCAGTTACTCGTTTCCCGAAATTAATAGCGGGGGGCTGGGAGAGACCCAGTACTTC
d_gene: .; abundance: .; j_gene: TRBJ1-2; v_gene: TRBV18; CDR3aa: CASSPGGDVRFF; CDR3nt: TGTGCCAGCTCACCAGGGGGGGACGTTCGGTTCTTC
d_gene: TRBD1; abundance: .; j_gene: TRBJ2-3; v_gene: TRBV5-6; CDR3aa: CASSYGQGRTDTQYF; CDR3nt: TGTGCCAGCAGCTATGGACAGGGGAGGACAGATACGCAGTATTTT
d_gene: TRBD2; abundance: .; j_gene: TRBJ2-1; v_gene: TRBV5-4; CDR3aa: CASSLGLANEQFF; CDR3nt: TGTGCCAGCAGCTTGGGACTAGCCAACGAGCAGTTCTTC
d_gene: .; abundance: .; j_gene: TRBJ1-1; v_gene: TRBV3-1/TRBV3-2; CDR3aa: CASSPRVERGYTEAFF; CDR3nt: TGTGCCAGCAGCCCCCGAGTGGAGAGAGGGTACACTGAAGCTTTCTTT
d_gene: TRBD2; abundance: .; j_gene: TRBJ2-1; v_gene: TRBV7-8; CDR3aa: CASSASGGPYNEQFF; CDR3nt: TGTGCCAGCAGCGCTAGCGGGGGGCCATACAATGAGCAGTTCTTC
d_gene: TRBD2; abundance: .; j_gene: TRBJ2-2; v_gene: TRBV9; CDR3aa: CASSPAPQRGAGGELFF; CDR3nt: TGTGCCAGCAGCCCCGCCCCTCAGCGGGGGGCCGGGGGGGAGCTGTTTTTT
d_gene: .; abundance: .; j_gene: TRBJ1-3; v_gene: TRBV7-3; CDR3aa: CASSPTGAGNTIYF; CDR3nt: TGTGCCAGCAGCCCGACAGGAGCGGGAAACACCATATATTTT
d_gene: TRBD1; abundance: once; j_gene: TRBJ1-2; v_gene: TRBV5-1; CDR3aa: CASSPGQGLYGYTF; CDR3nt: TGCGCCAGCAGCCCGGGACAGGGGTTGTATGGCTACACCTTC
d_gene: .; abundance: once; j_gene: TRBJ2-1; v_gene: TRBV7-8; CDR3aa: CASSRPRVDEQFF; CDR3nt: TGTGCCAGCAGTCGCCCCAGGGTCGATGAGCAGTTCTTC
d_gene: TRBD2; abundance: .; j_gene: TRBJ2-7; v_gene: TRBV7-2; CDR3aa: CASSWTSGGGEQYF; CDR3nt: TGTGCCAGCAGTTGGACTAGCGGGGGGGGCGAGCAGTACTTC
d_gene: TRBD2; abundance: few; j_gene: TRBJ2-3; v_gene: TRBV4-1; CDR3aa: CASSQDWRGITDTQYF; CDR3nt: TGCGCCAGCAGCCAAGATTGGCGGGGGATCACAGATACGCAGTATTTT
d_gene: TRBD2; abundance: .; j_gene: TRBJ2-5; v_gene: TRBV7-6; CDR3aa: CASSYRTGTSGGPVPQETQYF; CDR3nt: TGTGCCAGCAGCTACAGAACCGGGACTAGCGGGGGACCCGTACCCCAAGAGACCCAGTACTTC
d_gene: TRBD2; abundance: .; j_gene: TRBJ2-4; v_gene: TRBV10-3; CDR3aa: CAISDVTSGGAAKNIQYF; CDR3nt: TGTGCCATCAGTGATGTGACTAGCGGGGGGGCCGCAAAAAACATTCAGTACTTC